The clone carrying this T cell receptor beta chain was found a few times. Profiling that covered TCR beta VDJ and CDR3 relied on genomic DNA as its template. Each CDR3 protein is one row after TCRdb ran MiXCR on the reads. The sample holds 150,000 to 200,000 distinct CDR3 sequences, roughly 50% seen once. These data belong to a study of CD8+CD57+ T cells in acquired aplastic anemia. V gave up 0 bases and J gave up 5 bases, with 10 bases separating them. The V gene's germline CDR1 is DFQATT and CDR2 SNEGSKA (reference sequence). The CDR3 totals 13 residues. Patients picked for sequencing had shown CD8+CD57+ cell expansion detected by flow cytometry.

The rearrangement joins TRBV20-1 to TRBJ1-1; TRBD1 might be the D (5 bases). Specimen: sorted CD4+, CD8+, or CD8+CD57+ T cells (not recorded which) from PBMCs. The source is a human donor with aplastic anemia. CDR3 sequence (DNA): TGCAGTGCTAGAGATCGGGGGGAGACTGAAGCTTTCTTT. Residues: CSARDRGETEAFF.